Sequencing of this T cell receptor (beta chain) was carried out in a study of identical twins. cDNA carried unique molecular identifiers, and a universal primer site was added by template switching. TCRdb redid the calling of the 5' RACE reads with MiXCR, one entry per CDR3 protein. Of 1.5 million to 2 million distinct CDR3 sequences listed, more than 30% are singletons. The CDR3 covers 14 residues. Germline CDR1 is ENHRY and CDR2 is SYGVKD. The germline V and J ends were trimmed by 8 bases and 5 bases, with 16 bases remaining between them. Everyone who gave samples was a healthy Caucasian. What was sequenced was cord blood. The rearrangement links TRBV10-3 to TRBJ2-1; a weak D match, TRBD2 (5 bases). This sequence was found in a newborn girl in good health. The CDR3 nucleotides are TGTGCCATCCATCGTGACTACCAAGACAATGAGCAGTTCTTC. Translation gives CAIHRDYQDNEQFF.